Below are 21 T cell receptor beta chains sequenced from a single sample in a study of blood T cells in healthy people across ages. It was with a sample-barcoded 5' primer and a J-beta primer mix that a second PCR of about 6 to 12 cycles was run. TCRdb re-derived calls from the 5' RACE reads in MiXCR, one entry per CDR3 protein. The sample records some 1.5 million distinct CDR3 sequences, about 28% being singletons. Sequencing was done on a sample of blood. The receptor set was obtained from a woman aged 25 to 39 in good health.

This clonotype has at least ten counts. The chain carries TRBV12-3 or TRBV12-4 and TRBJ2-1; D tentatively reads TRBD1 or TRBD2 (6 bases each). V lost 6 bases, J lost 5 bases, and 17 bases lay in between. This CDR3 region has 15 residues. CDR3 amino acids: CASSPAGGQDNEQFF. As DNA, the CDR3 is TGTGCCAGCAGCCCGGCTGGGGGGCAGGACAATGAGCAGTTCTTC.

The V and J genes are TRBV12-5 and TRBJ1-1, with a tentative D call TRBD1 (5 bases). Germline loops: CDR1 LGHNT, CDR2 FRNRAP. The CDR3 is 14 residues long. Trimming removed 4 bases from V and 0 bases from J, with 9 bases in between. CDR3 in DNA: TGTGCTAGTGGTTCGGGCAGGGTGAACACTGAAGCTTTCTTT. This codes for CASGSGRVNTEAFF. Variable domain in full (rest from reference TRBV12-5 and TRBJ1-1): DARVTQTPRHKVTEMGQEVTMRCQPILGHNTVFWYRQTMMQGLELLAYFRNRAPLDDSGMPKDRFSAEMPDATLATLKIQPSEPRDSAVYFCASGSGRVNTEAFFGQGTRLTVV.

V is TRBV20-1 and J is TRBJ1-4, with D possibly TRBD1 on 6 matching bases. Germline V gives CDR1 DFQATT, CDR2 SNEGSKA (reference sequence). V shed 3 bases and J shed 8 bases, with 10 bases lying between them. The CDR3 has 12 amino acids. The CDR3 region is CSARRDNEKLFF. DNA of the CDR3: TGCAGTGCTAGGAGGGACAACGAAAAACTGTTTTTT.

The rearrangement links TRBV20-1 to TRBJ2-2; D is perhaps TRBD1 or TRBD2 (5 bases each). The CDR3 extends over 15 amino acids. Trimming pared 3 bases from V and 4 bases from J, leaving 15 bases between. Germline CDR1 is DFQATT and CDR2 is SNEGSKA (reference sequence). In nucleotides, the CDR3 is TGCAGTGCTAGTCCCGGGACGAGAGGCACCGGGGAGCTGTTTTTT. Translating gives CSASPGTRGTGELFF.

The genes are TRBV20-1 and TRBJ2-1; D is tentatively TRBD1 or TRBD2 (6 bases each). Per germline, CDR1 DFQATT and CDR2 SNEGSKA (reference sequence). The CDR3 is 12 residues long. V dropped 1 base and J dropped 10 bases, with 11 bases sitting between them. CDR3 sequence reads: CSARGLGGEQFF. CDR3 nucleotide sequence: TGCAGTGCTAGAGGCTTGGGGGGCGAGCAGTTCTTC.

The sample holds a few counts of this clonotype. This CDR3 reads CASSARTGYSYEQYF. CDR3 in DNA: TGTGCCAGCAGCGCCCGGACAGGCTACTCCTACGAGCAGTACTTC. This chain joins TRBV11-1 and TRBJ2-7, with TRBD1 matching 7 bases. Germline trimming cut 5 bases from V and 0 bases from J; bases unmatched to any gene: 7. Germline values: CDR1 SGHAT, CDR2 FQDESV (reference sequence). This CDR3 has 15 amino acids. The full variable domain, with the rest looked up from reference TRBV11-1 and TRBJ2-7, is EAEVAQSPRYKITEKSQAVAFWCDPISGHATLYWYRQILGQGPELLVQFQDESVVDDSQLPKDRFSAERLKGVDSTLKIQPAELGDSAMYLCASSARTGYSYEQYFGPGTRLTVT.

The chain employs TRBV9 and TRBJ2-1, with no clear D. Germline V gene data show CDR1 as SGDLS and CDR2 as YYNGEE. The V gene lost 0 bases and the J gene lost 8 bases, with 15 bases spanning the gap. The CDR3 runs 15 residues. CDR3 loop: CASSVEGSTWDEQFF. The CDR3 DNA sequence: TGTGCCAGCAGCGTAGAAGGCAGTACCTGGGATGAGCAGTTCTTC.

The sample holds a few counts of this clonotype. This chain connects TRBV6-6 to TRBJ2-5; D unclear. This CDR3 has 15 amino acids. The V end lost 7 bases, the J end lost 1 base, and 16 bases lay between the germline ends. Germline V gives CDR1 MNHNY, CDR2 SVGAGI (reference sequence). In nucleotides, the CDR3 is TGTGCCAGCACTCCGAACAGTGGCCCCCAAGAGACCCAGTACTTC. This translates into CASTPNSGPQETQYF.

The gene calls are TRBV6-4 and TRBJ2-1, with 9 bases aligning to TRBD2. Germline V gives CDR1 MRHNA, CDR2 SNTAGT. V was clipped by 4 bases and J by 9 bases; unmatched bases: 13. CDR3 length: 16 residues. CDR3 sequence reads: CASSVSGLAGIGEQFF. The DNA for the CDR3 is TGTGCCAGCAGTGTCTCTGGCCTAGCGGGAATTGGTGAGCAGTTCTTC.

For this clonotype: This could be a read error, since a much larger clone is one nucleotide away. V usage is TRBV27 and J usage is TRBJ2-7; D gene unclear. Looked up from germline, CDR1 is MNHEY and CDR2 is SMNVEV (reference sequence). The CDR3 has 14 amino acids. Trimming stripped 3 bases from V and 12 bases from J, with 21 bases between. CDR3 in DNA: TGTGCCAGCAGTTTGGGTGGTCTGATGAAGACCCGGTACTTC. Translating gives CASSLGGLMKTRYF.

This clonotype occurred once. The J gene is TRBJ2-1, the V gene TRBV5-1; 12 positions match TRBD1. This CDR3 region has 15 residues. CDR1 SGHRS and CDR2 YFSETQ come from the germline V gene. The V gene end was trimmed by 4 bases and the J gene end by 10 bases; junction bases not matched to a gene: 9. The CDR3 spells CASSRRDRGQQEQFF. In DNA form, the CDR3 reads TGCGCCAGCAGCCGGCGGGACAGGGGGCAGCAGGAGCAGTTCTTC.

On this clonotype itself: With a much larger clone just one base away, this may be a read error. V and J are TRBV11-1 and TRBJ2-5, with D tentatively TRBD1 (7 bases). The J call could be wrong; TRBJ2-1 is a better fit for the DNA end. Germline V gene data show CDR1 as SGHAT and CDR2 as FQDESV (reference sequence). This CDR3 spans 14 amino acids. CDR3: CASRLTGRQETQFF. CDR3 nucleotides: TGTGCCAGCAGGTTGACAGGGAGGCAAGAGACCCAGTTCTTC.

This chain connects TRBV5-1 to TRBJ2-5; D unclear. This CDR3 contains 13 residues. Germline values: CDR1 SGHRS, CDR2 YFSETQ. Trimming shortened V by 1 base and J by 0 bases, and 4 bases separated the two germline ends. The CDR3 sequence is CASSLYNQETQYF. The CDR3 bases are TGCGCCAGCAGCTTGTATAACCAAGAGACCCAGTACTTC.

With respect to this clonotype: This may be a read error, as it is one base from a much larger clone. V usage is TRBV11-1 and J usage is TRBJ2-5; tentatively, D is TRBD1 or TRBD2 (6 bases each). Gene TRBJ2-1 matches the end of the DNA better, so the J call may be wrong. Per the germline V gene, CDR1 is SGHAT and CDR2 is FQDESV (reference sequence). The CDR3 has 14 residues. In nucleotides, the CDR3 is TGTGCCAGCAGCTCCGTTGGGGGGCAAGAGACCCAGTTCTTC. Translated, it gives CASSSVGGQETQFF.

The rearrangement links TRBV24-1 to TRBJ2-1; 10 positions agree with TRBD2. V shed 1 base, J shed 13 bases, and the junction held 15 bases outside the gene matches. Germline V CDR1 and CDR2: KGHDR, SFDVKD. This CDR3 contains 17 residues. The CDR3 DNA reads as TGTGCCACCAGTGATTTCCCTAGCGGGGGACTCAGTGAGACCCAGTTCTTC. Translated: CATSDFPSGGLSETQFF.

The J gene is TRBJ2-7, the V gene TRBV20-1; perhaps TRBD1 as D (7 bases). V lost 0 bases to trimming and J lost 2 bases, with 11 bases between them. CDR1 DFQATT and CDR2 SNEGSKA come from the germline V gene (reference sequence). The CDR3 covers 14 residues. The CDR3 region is CSARERDSTYEQYF. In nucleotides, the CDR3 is TGCAGTGCTAGAGAGCGGGACAGTACCTACGAGCAGTACTTC.

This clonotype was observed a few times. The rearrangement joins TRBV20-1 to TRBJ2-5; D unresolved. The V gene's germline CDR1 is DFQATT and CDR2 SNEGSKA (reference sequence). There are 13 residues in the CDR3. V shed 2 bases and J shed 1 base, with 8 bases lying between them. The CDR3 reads CSARPGTQETQYF. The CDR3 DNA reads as TGCAGTGCTAGACCCGGAACCCAAGAGACCCAGTACTTC.

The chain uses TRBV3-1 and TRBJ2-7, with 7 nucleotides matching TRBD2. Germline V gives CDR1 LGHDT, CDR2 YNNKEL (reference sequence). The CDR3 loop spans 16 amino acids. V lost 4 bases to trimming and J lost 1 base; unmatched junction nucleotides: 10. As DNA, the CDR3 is TGTGCCAGCAGCCCTTCCGCGGGGGTTAGGTCCTACGAGCAGTACTTC. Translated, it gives CASSPSAGVRSYEQYF.

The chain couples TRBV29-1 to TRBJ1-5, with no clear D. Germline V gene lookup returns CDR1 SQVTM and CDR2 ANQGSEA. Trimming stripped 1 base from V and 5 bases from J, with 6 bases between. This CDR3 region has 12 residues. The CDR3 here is CSVEGYDQPQHF. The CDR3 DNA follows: TGCAGCGTTGAAGGGTACGATCAGCCCCAGCATTTT.

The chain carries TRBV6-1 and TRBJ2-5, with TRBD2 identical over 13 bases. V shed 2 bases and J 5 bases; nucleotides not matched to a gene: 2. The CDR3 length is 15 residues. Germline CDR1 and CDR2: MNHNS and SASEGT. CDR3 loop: CASSEQGLAGETQYF. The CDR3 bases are TGTGCCAGCAGTGAACAGGGACTAGCGGGGGAGACCCAGTACTTC.

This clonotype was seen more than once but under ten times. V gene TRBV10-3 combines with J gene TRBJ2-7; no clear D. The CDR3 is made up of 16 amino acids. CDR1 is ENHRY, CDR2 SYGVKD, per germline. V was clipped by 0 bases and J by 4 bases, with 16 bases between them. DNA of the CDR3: TGTGCCATCAGTGAGTCTTTAGCCAGGTATGAGTACGAGCAGTACTTC. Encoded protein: CAISESLARYEYEQYF.